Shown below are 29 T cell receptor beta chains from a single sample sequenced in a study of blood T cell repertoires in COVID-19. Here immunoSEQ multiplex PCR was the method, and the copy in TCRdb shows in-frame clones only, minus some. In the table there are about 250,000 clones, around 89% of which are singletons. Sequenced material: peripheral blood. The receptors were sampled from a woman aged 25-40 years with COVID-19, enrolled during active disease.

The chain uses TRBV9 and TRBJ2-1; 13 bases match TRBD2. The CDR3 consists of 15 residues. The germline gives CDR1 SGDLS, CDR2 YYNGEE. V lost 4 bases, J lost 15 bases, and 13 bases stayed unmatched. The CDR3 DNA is TGTGCCAGCAGCTACTCCGGGACTAGCGGGACCGAGGGGTTCTTC. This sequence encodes CASSYSGTSGTEGFF.

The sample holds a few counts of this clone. This chain's CDR3 is CASSSGEGGSEAFF. CDR3 coding DNA: TGCGCCAGCAGTTCTGGGGAGGGCGGATCTGAAGCTTTCTTT. The V gene is TRBV10-2, the J gene TRBJ1-1; no definite D call. Germline CDR1 is WSHSY and CDR2 is SAAADI. The ends were cut back, 5 bases at V and 6 bases at J, with 16 bases in the middle. This CDR3 region has 14 residues.

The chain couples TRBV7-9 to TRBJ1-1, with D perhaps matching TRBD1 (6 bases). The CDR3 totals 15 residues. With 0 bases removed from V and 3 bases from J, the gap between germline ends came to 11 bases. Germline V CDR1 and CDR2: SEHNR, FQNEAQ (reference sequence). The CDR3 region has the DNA TGTGCCAGCAGCTTAGCGGCAGGGGTTTACACTGAAGCTTTCTTT. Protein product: CASSLAAGVYTEAFF.

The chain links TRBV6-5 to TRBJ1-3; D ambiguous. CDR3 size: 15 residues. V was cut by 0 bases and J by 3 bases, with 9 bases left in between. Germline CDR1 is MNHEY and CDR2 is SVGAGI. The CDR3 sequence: CASSYSAQSGNTIYF. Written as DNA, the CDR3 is TGTGCCAGCAGTTACTCGGCACAGAGTGGAAACACCATATATTTT.

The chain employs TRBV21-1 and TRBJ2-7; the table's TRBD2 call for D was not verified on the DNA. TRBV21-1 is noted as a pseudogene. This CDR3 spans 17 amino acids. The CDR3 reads CASSKEPGTSGVDEQYF. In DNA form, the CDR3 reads TGTGCCAGCAGCAAAGAACCTGGGACTAGCGGGGTGGACGAGCAGTACTTC.

For the CDR3, the DNA is TGCAGCGTTGATAGCAGGGGCTTTTACAATGAGCAGTTCTTC. It specifies CSVDSRGFYNEQFF. The V and J genes are TRBV29-1 and TRBJ2-1; possible D gene TRBD1, 6 bases. CDR3 length: 14 residues. Trimming removed 3 bases at V and 4 bases at J, with 13 bases between. Germline values: CDR1 SQVTM, CDR2 ANQGSEA.

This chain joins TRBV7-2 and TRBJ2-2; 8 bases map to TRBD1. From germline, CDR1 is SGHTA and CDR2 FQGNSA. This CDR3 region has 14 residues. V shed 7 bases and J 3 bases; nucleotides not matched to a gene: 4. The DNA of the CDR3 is TGTGCCAGCACCCCGGGACAGGACACCGGGGAGCTGTTTTTT. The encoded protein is CASTPGQDTGELFF. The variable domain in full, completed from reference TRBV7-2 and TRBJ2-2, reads GAGVSQSPSNKVTEKGKDVELRCDPISGHTALYWYRQSLGQGLEFLIYFQGNSAPDKSGLPSDRFSAERTGGSVSTLTIQRTQQEDSAVYLCASTPGQDTGELFFGEGSRLTVL.

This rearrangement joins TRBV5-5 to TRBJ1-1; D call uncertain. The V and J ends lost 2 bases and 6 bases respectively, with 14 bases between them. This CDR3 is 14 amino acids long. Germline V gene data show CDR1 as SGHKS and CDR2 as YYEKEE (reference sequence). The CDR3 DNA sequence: TGTGCCAGCAGCTTCTCCCCGGGAGAGGCTGAAGCTTTCTTT. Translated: CASSFSPGEAEAFF.

The CDR3 loop reads CASSQGGGDADTQYF. CDR3 in DNA: TGCGCCAGCAGCCAAGGCGGAGGAGACGCAGATACGCAGTATTTT. The chain joins TRBV4-3 to TRBJ2-3; perhaps TRBD2 as D (5 bases). The CDR3 covers 15 residues. Trimming pared 1 base from V and 4 bases from J, leaving 12 bases between. The germline CDR1 and CDR2 sequences are LGHNA and YSLEER.

This CDR3 is CASSVTGRNEQFF. CDR3 bases: TGTGCCAGCAGCGTCACCGGTCGCAATGAGCAGTTCTTC. The rearrangement links TRBV7-9 to TRBJ2-1; D unclear. The ends were cut back, 5 bases at V and 6 bases at J, with 11 bases in the middle. Germline V gives CDR1 SEHNR, CDR2 FQNEAQ (reference sequence). The CDR3 has 13 amino acids.

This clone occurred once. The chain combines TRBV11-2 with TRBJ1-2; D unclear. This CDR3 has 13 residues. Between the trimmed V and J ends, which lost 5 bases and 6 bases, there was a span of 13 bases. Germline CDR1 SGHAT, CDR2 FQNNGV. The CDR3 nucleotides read TGTGCCAGCAGCCCCGGGGTGCTGAATGGCTACACCTTC. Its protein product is CASSPGVLNGYTF.

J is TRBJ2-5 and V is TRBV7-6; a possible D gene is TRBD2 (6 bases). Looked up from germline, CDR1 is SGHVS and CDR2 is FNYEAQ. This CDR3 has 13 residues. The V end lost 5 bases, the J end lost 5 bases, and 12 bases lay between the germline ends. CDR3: CASSALAIETQYF. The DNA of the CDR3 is TGTGCCAGCAGCGCACTAGCAATTGAGACCCAGTACTTC.

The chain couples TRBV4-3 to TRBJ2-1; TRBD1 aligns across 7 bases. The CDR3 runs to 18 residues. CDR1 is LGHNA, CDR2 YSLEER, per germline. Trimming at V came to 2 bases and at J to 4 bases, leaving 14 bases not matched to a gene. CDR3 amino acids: CASSQYETGFRPYNEQFF. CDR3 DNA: TGCGCCAGCAGCCAATATGAGACAGGGTTTCGTCCTTACAATGAGCAGTTCTTC.

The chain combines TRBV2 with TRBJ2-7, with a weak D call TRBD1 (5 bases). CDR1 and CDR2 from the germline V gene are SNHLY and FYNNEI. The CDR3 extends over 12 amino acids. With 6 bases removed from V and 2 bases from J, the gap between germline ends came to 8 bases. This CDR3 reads CASRGAAYEQYF. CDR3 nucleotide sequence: TGTGCCAGCAGAGGGGCCGCCTACGAGCAGTACTTC. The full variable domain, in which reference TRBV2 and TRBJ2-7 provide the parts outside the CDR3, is EPEVTQTPSHQVTQMGQEVILRCVPISNHLYFYWYRQILGQKVEFLVSFYNNEISEKSEIFDDQFSVERPDGSNFTLKIRSTKLEDSAMYFCASRGAAYEQYFGPGTRLTVT.

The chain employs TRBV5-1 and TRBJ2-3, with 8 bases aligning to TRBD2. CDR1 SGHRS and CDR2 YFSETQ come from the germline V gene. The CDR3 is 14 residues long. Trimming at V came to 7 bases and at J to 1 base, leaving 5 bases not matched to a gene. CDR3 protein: CASRLASGTDTQYF. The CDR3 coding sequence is TGCGCCAGCCGACTAGCGTCGGGCACAGATACGCAGTATTTT.

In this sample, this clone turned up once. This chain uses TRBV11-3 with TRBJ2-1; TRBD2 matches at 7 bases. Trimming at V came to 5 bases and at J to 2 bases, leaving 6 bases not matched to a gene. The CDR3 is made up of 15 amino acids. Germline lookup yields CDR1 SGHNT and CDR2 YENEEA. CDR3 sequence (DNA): TGTGCCAGCAGCCCGGATAGCGGGCCCTACAATGAGCAGTTCTTC. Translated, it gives CASSPDSGPYNEQFF.

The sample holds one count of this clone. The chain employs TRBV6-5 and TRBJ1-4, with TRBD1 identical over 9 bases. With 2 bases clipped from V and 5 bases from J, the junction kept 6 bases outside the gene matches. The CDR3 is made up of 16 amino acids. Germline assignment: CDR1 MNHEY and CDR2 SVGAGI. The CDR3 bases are TGTGCCAGCAGTTACGTATACGGGACAGGGAATGAAAAACTGTTTTTT. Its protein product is CASSYVYGTGNEKLFF.

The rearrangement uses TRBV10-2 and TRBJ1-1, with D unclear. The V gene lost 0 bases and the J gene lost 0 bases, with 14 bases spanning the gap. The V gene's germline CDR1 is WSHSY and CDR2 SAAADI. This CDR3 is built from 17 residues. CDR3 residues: CASSESAGIDLNTEAFF. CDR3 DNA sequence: TGCGCCAGCAGTGAGTCTGCCGGGATTGACCTGAACACTGAAGCTTTCTTT.

For the CDR3, the DNA is TGTGCCAGCAGCCGTCTAGCGGGGGGGAAGTGGGATACGCAGTATTTT. This sequence encodes CASSRLAGGKWDTQYF. The chain is built from TRBV7-2 and TRBJ2-3, with TRBD2 matching over 12 bases. Germline CDR1 reads SGHTA; CDR2 reads FQGNSA. The V gene end was trimmed by 5 bases and the J gene end by 6 bases; junction bases not matched to a gene: 9. The CDR3 loop spans 16 amino acids.

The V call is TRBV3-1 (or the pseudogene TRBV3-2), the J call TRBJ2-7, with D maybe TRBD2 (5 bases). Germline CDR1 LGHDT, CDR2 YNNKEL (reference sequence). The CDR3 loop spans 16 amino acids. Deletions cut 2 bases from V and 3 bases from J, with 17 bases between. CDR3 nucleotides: TGTGCCAGCAGCCAACTCGAGGGCGCGGGTAGCTACGAGCAGTACTTC. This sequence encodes CASSQLEGAGSYEQYF.

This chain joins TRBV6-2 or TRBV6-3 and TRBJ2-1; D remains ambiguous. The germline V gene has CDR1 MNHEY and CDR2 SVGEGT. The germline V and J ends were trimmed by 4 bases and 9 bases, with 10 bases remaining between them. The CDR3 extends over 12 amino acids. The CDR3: CASSFPFGEQFF. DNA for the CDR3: TGTGCCAGCAGTTTCCCCTTCGGTGAGCAGTTCTTC.

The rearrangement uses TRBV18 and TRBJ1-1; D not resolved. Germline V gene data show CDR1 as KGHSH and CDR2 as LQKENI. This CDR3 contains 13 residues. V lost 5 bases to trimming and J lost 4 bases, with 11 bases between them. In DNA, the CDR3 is TGTGCCAGCTCAACCGACAAGCTCACTGAAGCTTTCTTT. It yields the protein CASSTDKLTEAFF.

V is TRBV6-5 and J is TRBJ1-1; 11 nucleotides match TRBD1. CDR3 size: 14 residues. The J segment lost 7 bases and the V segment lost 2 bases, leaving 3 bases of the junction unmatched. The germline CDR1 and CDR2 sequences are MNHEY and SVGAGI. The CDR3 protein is CASSYQGQGVEAFF. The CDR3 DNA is TGTGCCAGCAGTTACCAGGGACAGGGGGTTGAAGCTTTCTTT.

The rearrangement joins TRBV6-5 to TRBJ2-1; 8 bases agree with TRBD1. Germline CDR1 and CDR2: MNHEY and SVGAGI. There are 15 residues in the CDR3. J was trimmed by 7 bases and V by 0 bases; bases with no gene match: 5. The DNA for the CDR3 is TGTGCCAGCAGTTACTCCTACAGGGGGACGAATGAGCAGTTCTTC. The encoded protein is CASSYSYRGTNEQFF.

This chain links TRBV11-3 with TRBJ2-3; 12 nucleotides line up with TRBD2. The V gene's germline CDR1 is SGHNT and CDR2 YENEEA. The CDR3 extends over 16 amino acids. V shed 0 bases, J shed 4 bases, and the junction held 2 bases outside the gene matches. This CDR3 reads CASSLDPSGRADTQYF. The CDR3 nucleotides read TGTGCCAGCAGCTTAGATCCTAGCGGGAGGGCAGATACGCAGTATTTT.

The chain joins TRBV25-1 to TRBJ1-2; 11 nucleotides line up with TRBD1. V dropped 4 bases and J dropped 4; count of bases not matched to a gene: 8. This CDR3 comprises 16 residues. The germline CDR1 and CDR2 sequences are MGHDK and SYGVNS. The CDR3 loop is CASSGSDRGRGYGYTF. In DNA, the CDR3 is TGTGCCAGCAGTGGATCGGACAGGGGGCGGGGCTATGGCTACACCTTC.

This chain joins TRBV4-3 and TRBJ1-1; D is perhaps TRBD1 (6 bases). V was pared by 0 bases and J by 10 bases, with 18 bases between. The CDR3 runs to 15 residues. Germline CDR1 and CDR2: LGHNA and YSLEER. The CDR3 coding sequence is TGCGCCAGCAGCCAAGAGCCAGGGACAACCCGGGGAGCTTTCTTT. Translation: CASSQEPGTTRGAFF.

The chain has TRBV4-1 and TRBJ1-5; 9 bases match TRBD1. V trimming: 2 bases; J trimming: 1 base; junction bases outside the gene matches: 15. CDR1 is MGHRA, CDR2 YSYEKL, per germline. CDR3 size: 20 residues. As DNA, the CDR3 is TGCGCCAGCAGCCAACAGTGGGGGACAGGGACTCTTTGGAGCAATCAGCCCCAGCATTTT. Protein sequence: CASSQQWGTGTLWSNQPQHF.

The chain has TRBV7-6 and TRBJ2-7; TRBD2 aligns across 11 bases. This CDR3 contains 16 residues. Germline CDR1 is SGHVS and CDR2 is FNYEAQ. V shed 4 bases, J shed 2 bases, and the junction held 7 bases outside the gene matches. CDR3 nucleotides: TGTGCCAGCAGCTCCCCGGCTAGCGGGGGGACCTACGAGCAGTACTTC. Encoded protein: CASSSPASGGTYEQYF.